This passage covers 28 T cell receptor beta chains from one sample sequenced in a study of blood T cell repertoires in COVID-19. Some clones are missing from TCRdb's copy, which holds only in-frame ones; the method was immunoSEQ multiplex PCR. The sample contains roughly 240,000 clones, 70% to 90% of which appear only once. The sample consisted of PBMCs or T cells enriched from blood (not recorded which). The receptors originated from a woman in her thirties or forties with acute COVID-19.

The chain couples TRBV28 to TRBJ1-1; 8 bases line up with TRBD1. The germline gives CDR1 MDHEN, CDR2 SYDVKM. J was trimmed by 1 base and V by 6 bases; bases with no gene match: 4. This CDR3 is built from 14 residues. The CDR3 DNA reads as TGTGCCAGCAGAGCCGGGACAGGGAACACTGAAGCTTTCTTT. Translating gives CASRAGTGNTEAFF.

V gene TRBV7-9 combines with J gene TRBJ1-2, with 9 bases that match TRBD1. The CDR3 has 13 amino acids. Trimming removed 5 bases from V and 6 bases from J; junction bases left unmatched: 4. Germline V gives CDR1 SEHNR, CDR2 FQNEAQ (reference sequence). The CDR3 DNA is TGTGCCAGCAGCCTGGACAGGGGCAATGGCTACACCTTC. Amino acid sequence: CASSLDRGNGYTF.

This clone was picked up one time. This chain connects TRBV5-4 to TRBJ2-5; 12 nucleotides line up with TRBD2. This CDR3 comprises 16 residues. V lost 4 bases to trimming and J lost 9 bases; unmatched junction nucleotides: 13. The V gene's germline CDR1 is SGHNT and CDR2 YYREEE (reference sequence). DNA of the CDR3: TGTGCCAGCAGCCCATTTCGGACTAGCGGGGTGGTGGCCCAGTACTTC. It codes for CASSPFRTSGVVAQYF.

As for this clone: Other DNA sequences of this sample code for an identical CDR3. The chain links TRBV20-1 to TRBJ1-2; maybe TRBD1 (6 bases). V dropped 4 bases and J dropped 7 bases, with 10 bases sitting between them. This CDR3 comprises 11 residues. The V gene's germline CDR1 is DFQATT and CDR2 SNEGSKA (reference sequence). The CDR3 here is CSANRGSGYTF. In DNA, the CDR3 is TGCAGTGCTAATAGGGGGTCTGGCTACACCTTC.

V gene TRBV5-1 combines with J gene TRBJ2-1; 7 positions match TRBD1. V dropped 4 bases and J dropped 0; count of bases not matched to a gene: 4. This CDR3 is built from 15 residues. CDR1 and CDR2 (germline): SGHRS, YFSETQ. The CDR3 region is CASSVGQSSYNEQFF. CDR3 bases: TGCGCCAGCAGCGTGGGACAGAGCTCCTACAATGAGCAGTTCTTC.

This rearrangement joins TRBV5-1 to TRBJ2-2, with TRBD2 matching over 10 bases. The CDR3 has 16 amino acids. The ends lost 5 bases at V and 3 bases at J; junction bases unmatched: 7. The germline CDR1 and CDR2 sequences are SGHRS and YFSETQ. In nucleotides, the CDR3 is TGCGCCAGCAGTCCTATTCTAGCGGGGGACACCGGGGAGCTGTTTTTT. Its translation is CASSPILAGDTGELFF.

V is TRBV7-2 and J is TRBJ1-4; weak D call: TRBD1 (6 bases). Looked up from germline, CDR1 is SGHTA and CDR2 is FQGNSA. The CDR3 has 16 amino acids. The V and J ends lost 3 bases and 3 bases respectively, with 14 bases between them. This chain's CDR3 is CASSFGGALSNEKLFF. The CDR3 DNA sequence: TGTGCCAGCAGCTTCGGGGGGGCGCTATCTAATGAAAAACTGTTTTTT.

The chain employs TRBV7-6 and TRBJ2-5; D might be TRBD2 (5 bases). Germline V CDR1 and CDR2: SGHVS, FNYEAQ. The CDR3 length is 17 residues. V dropped 4 bases and J dropped 0 bases, with 18 bases sitting between them. CDR3 in DNA: TGTGCCAGCAGCTCACTCCTAGCCGGCAGGTACCAAGAGACCCAGTACTTC. Residues: CASSSLLAGRYQETQYF.

V gene TRBV6-2 or TRBV6-3 combines with J gene TRBJ2-3; 11 nucleotides agree with TRBD1. Unmatched junction bases numbered 9, after V lost 3 bases and J lost 4 bases. CDR3 length: 17 amino acids. Per the germline V gene, CDR1 is MNHEY and CDR2 is SVGEGT. CDR3 residues: CASSYGRTGGASDTQYF. The DNA for the CDR3 is TGTGCCAGCAGTTATGGTCGGACAGGGGGCGCATCAGATACGCAGTATTTT.

This clone was picked up one time. The chain has TRBV30 and TRBJ1-4; 10 bases are a match to TRBD1. Germline V CDR1 and CDR2: GTSNPN, SVGIG (reference sequence). V lost 4 bases to trimming and J lost 6 bases; unmatched junction nucleotides: 5. CDR3 length equals 14 residues. This CDR3 reads CAWNMGTGDEKLFF. The CDR3 region has the DNA TGTGCCTGGAATATGGGGACAGGGGATGAAAAACTGTTTTTT.

The chain uses TRBV9 and TRBJ2-1; 15 bases map to TRBD2. CDR3 size: 18 residues. CDR1 SGDLS and CDR2 YYNGEE come from the germline V gene. V was pared by 4 bases and J by 3 bases, with 8 bases of the junction left unmatched. In DNA form, the CDR3 reads TGTGCCAGCAGCTCCGGACTAGCGGGAGGGCTCCTCTACAATGAGCAGTTCTTC. Translated, it gives CASSSGLAGGLLYNEQFF. Complete variable domain (other parts from reference TRBV9 and TRBJ2-1): DSGVTQTPKHLITATGQRVTLRCSPRSGDLSVYWYQQSLDQGLQFLIQYYNGEERAKGNILERFSAQQFPDLHSELNLSSLELGDSALYFCASSSGLAGGLLYNEQFFGPGTRLTVL.

The J gene is TRBJ2-5, the V gene TRBV7-9, with D perhaps TRBD2 (7 bases). CDR3 length: 14 residues. V lost 5 bases to trimming and J lost 6 bases, with 16 bases between them. Germline CDR1 SEHNR, CDR2 FQNEAQ (reference sequence). CDR3 in amino acids: CASSPGGGRQTQYF. The CDR3 DNA reads as TGTGCCAGCAGCCCTGGGGGCGGGAGACAGACCCAGTACTTC. Full variable domain (remainder filled in from reference TRBV7-9 and TRBJ2-5): DTGVSQNPRHKITKRGQNVTFRCDPISEHNRLYWYRQTLGQGPEFLTYFQNEAQLEKSRLLSDRFSAERPKGSFSTLEIQRTEQGDSAMYLCASSPGGGRQTQYFGPGTRLLVL.

This chain's CDR3 is CASSRGSDEETQYF. The CDR3 nucleotides read TGTGCCAGCTCACGCGGGTCAGATGAAGAGACCCAGTACTTC. The V gene is TRBV18, the J gene TRBJ2-5; tentative D call: TRBD2 (5 bases). The CDR3 runs 14 residues. Germline V gene sequence: CDR1 KGHSH, CDR2 LQKENI. Trimming removed 4 bases at V and 3 bases at J, with 12 bases between.

This clone has a single count. The chain combines TRBV15 with TRBJ2-1; D may be TRBD2 (5 bases). V was pared by 8 bases and J by 3 bases, with 8 bases between. Per the germline V gene, CDR1 is LNHNV and CDR2 is YYDKDF (reference sequence). The CDR3 totals 12 residues. The CDR3 DNA reads as TGTGCCACCGGACGGGACTACAATGAGCAGTTCTTC. This codes for CATGRDYNEQFF.

This clone appeared a few times. The V and J genes are TRBV28 and TRBJ1-2, with no clear D. The CDR3 extends over 14 amino acids. V lost 5 bases to trimming and J lost 3 bases, with 13 bases between them. CDR1 and CDR2 (germline): MDHEN, SYDVKM. This CDR3 is CASSPPGYYYGYTF. CDR3 bases: TGTGCCAGCAGTCCTCCGGGGTACTACTATGGCTACACCTTC.

The chain uses TRBV6-5 and TRBJ2-5; D is possibly TRBD2 (5 bases). V lost 6 bases to trimming and J lost 2 bases, with 16 bases between them. Germline V lookup: CDR1 MNHEY, CDR2 SVGAGI. The CDR3 has 15 residues. This chain's CDR3 is CASSAPAGIQETQYF. The DNA for the CDR3 is TGTGCCAGCAGCGCCCCAGCCGGGATTCAAGAGACCCAGTACTTC.

This chain links TRBV3-1 (or the pseudogene TRBV3-2) with TRBJ2-1; 10 nucleotides align to TRBD2. Trimming removed 3 bases from V and 0 bases from J; junction bases left unmatched: 17. This CDR3 comprises 21 residues. From germline, CDR1 is LGHDT and CDR2 YNNKEL (reference sequence). CDR3 sequence: CASSQPNRGLAALSSYNEQFF. In DNA, the CDR3 is TGTGCCAGCAGCCAGCCCAATAGAGGACTAGCGGCCCTCAGCTCCTACAATGAGCAGTTCTTC.

This chain's CDR3 is CASSLGDYLSYNEQFF. The CDR3 DNA reads as TGTGCCAGCAGCCTGGGGGACTACCTCTCCTACAATGAGCAGTTCTTC. The chain carries TRBV9 and TRBJ2-1, with 7 bases fitting TRBD2. The trim removed 4 bases at V and 0 bases at J, leaving 7 bases unmatched. Per the germline V gene, CDR1 is SGDLS and CDR2 is YYNGEE. This CDR3 is built from 16 residues.

The rearrangement joins TRBV10-2 to TRBJ2-1; 8 nucleotides match TRBD2. V shed 7 bases and J 4 bases; nucleotides not matched to a gene: 6. The germline V gene encodes CDR1 WSHSY and CDR2 SAAADI. This CDR3 is built from 14 residues. For the CDR3, the DNA is TGCGCCAGCACTGTCGAGCGGGGGTACAATGAGCAGTTCTTC. Its translation: CASTVERGYNEQFF.

Here the CDR3 DNA reads TGTGCCACCAGTCCAGGGCATAATTCACCCCTCCACTTT. Its translation is CATSPGHNSPLHF. The chain is built from TRBV24-1 and TRBJ1-6, with D possibly TRBD1 on 5 matching bases. The length of the CDR3 is 13 residues. The ends were cut back, 6 bases at V and 5 bases at J, with 7 bases in the middle. The germline V gene has CDR1 KGHDR and CDR2 SFDVKD.

The V call is TRBV24-1, the J call TRBJ1-5, with TRBD1 matching over 9 bases. The V segment lost 4 bases and the J segment 6 bases; nucleotides outside the gene matches: 9. Germline loops: CDR1 KGHDR, CDR2 SFDVKD. This CDR3 is 16 amino acids long. This CDR3 reads CATSDSRDRVGQPQHF. The CDR3 DNA sequence: TGTGCCACCAGTGACAGCCGGGACAGGGTCGGTCAGCCCCAGCATTTT.

This chain connects TRBV2 to TRBJ2-5; 12 bases are shared with TRBD2. This CDR3 contains 16 residues. The junction had 6 bases not matched to a gene; V was cut back by 6 bases and J by 1 base. In germline, CDR1 is SNHLY, CDR2 FYNNEI. Written as DNA, the CDR3 is TGTGCCAGCAGCCAAGGACTAGCGGGAAGCCAAGAGACCCAGTACTTC. This encodes CASSQGLAGSQETQYF.

In this sample, this clone turned up a few times. The V call is TRBV5-4, the J call TRBJ2-2; 8 bases match TRBD1. This CDR3 comprises 14 residues. V shed 1 base and J 4 bases; nucleotides not matched to a gene: 0. The germline V gene encodes CDR1 SGHNT and CDR2 YYREEE (reference sequence). The CDR3 protein is CASSLTGGTGELFF. CDR3 sequence (DNA): TGTGCCAGCAGCTTGACAGGGGGCACCGGGGAGCTGTTTTTT.

This chain connects TRBV11-3 to TRBJ2-1; TRBD2 aligns across 9 bases. The length of the CDR3 is 16 residues. V lost 1 base and J lost 4; bases outside the gene matches: 5. Germline V lookup: CDR1 SGHNT, CDR2 YENEEA. The CDR3 sequence: CASSLVRTSAYNEQFF. The DNA of the CDR3 is TGTGCCAGCAGCTTAGTTCGGACTAGCGCATACAATGAGCAGTTCTTC.

This chain uses TRBV11-3 with TRBJ1-3; D is perhaps TRBD1 (5 bases). V was clipped by 1 base and J by 6 bases, with 13 bases between them. Germline V gene data show CDR1 as SGHNT and CDR2 as YENEEA. CDR3 length equals 15 residues. The CDR3, as DNA: TGTGCCAGCAGCTTAGGCAAGGGGCTCGAAAACACCATATATTTT. Amino acid sequence: CASSLGKGLENTIYF.

This chain links TRBV7-9 with TRBJ2-7; maybe TRBD1 (6 bases). The CDR3 spans 14 residues. Germline V gene sequence: CDR1 SEHNR, CDR2 FQNEAQ (reference sequence). V was trimmed by 3 bases and J by 4 bases, leaving 13 bases between them. The CDR3 DNA sequence: TGTGCCAGCAGCTTCACCTACAGGGATTACGAGCAGTACTTC. This translates into CASSFTYRDYEQYF.

The chain combines TRBV5-1 with TRBJ1-1, with D perhaps TRBD1 (6 bases). From germline, CDR1 is SGHRS and CDR2 YFSETQ. This CDR3 contains 11 residues. V lost 3 bases and J lost 8, with 8 bases in between. The CDR3 sequence is CASSSDSEAFF. The CDR3 bases are TGCGCCAGCAGCTCGGACAGCGAAGCTTTCTTT.

The chain recombines TRBV5-1 with TRBJ2-5; possible D gene TRBD2, 5 bases. The germline CDR1 and CDR2 sequences are SGHRS and YFSETQ. Trimming left V 1 base short and J 5 bases short, with 15 bases between. This CDR3 contains 15 residues. CDR3 residues: CASSLNSREGETQYF. For the CDR3, the DNA is TGCGCCAGCAGCTTGAATTCCCGGGAAGGGGAGACCCAGTACTTC.